This record covers a single T cell receptor beta chain. These data originate in a study of blood T cell repertoires in COVID-19. Measured with immunoSEQ multiplex PCR; TCRdb has only the in-frame clones, and not every one. This table has about 420,000 clones, around 90% appearing once. This CDR3 region has 19 residues. J gave up 0 bases and V 5 bases, and 16 bases lay outside the gene matches. From germline, CDR1 is SEHNR and CDR2 FQNEAQ (reference sequence). Patients at the Seattle site were enrolled during active infection and followed longitudinally. The clonotype originates from a man aged 18 to 29 with COVID-19, enrolled during active disease. The sequenced sample consisted of peripheral blood. The chain links TRBV7-9 to TRBJ2-5; 9 nucleotides align to TRBD1. CDR3 sequence: CASSPGWGTGSLYQETQYF. CDR3 in DNA: TGTGCCAGCAGCCCAGGCTGGGGGACAGGGTCCCTGTACCAAGAGACCCAGTACTTC.